The subject of this entry is one T cell receptor (beta chain). This clone's antigen is unknown. No clone much larger than this one lies a single base away; base qualities are absent. Other DNA sequences in this sample translate to the same CDR3. These data belong to a study of cytomegalovirus exposure and HLA in healthy donors listed by TCRdb under 2017. Describing the broader study: An earlier analysis of approximately 640 of the donors reported 250 to 300 Gb of sequence data and some 120 million unique TCR beta sequences from some 180 million T cells. About 310 gigabases of sequencing data and approximately 85 million unique TCR sequences were included in an early release covering around 600 HLA-typed donors. Among the 398 genotyped donors, around 81% belonged to the genetic ancestry cluster associated with self-reported Caucasian donors. The study aimed to test whether cataloging public T cell receptors could reveal signatures of past pathogen exposure. The T cell repertoires of 550 to 850 subjects were profiled by immunosequencing and related to cytomegalovirus serostatus. Along with the approximately 670-subject first cohort, a separate validation cohort of approximately 110 different subjects was used. To predict cytomegalovirus infection status, the study combined high-throughput TCR immunosequencing, statistical association of individual TCRs with disease status, and machine learning. To study patterns of TCR occurrence, a later analysis re-analyzed previously published TCR beta repertoires from several hundred donors and added high-resolution HLA genotyping. Rather than using new phenotypic data, the later analysis identified candidate immune exposures from TCR beta sequences and from how often those sequences occurred across donors. In an earlier analysis of a few hundred of the donors, high-throughput TCR beta sequencing was used to judge whether each TCR beta V gene segment behaved as functional or pseudogenic. Donor age, sex, ethnicity and CMV serostatus were collected together with the repertoire data. Genome-wide SNP genotypes for about 55% of the 666 donors were used in a later genetic analysis, which treated that subset as a discovery cohort. Every repertoire in the discovery cohort had been generated on one and the same sequencing platform. Both class I and class II loci were covered by HLA typing, at four-digit resolution. Typing coverage varied by locus: roughly 629-640 donors for A, B, C, DRB1 and DQB1; about 520 for DQA1; over 600 for DPA1; around 450 for DPB1. A few DR-DQ haplotypes were handled as single units for association and clustering because linkage in the cohort was strong. Across approximately 400 genotyped donors of the cohort, an average of about 240,000 unique TCR beta nucleotide sequences per donor were sequenced, and approximately 19% of those sequences were non-productive. Overall study results and their limits: A further reported finding was that TCR beta sequences accurately predicted the HLA-A and HLA-B alleles for most subjects in the first cohort. Because HLA typing was missing for some donors at each locus, association tests included only the typed subset. Because counts were too low, 15 to 20 rarely observed V segments, including chromosome 9 orphons, were excluded from the earlier analysis of around 590 of the donors. Cytomegalovirus status was reported to be diagnosed by the classifier with high specificity and sensitivity in both the original and validation cohorts. This cohort had only TCR beta chains sequenced, and the lack of alpha or paired-chain data limited which features could be detected. In vitro tests confirmed that a few of the cytomegalovirus-associated TCR beta chains recognize cytomegalovirus antigens. According to a later analysis, TCR association rates differed among HLA loci, with DRB1 alleles showing the most associated TCRs and HLA-C alleles showing the fewest. An earlier analysis of some 590 of the donors showed that most TCR beta V segments appeared in productive rearrangements either about 90% or about 30% of the time, which broadly matched IMGT annotations. Specific HLA alleles were associated with some 15,000 TCR beta sequences at a false discovery rate of 0.05 in a later analysis. According to the authors, the approach could potentially be generalized to other disease states and immunological phenotypes. In a later analysis, several top co-occurrence clusters were reported to appear linked to parvovirus B19, influenza, CMV and Epstein-Barr virus. Across donors, most TCR sequences were observed very rarely, whereas some public TCRs were present in many individuals. When HLA alleles, especially DR and DQ, strongly co-occurred, attributing TCR associations to individual alleles was difficult. For the cohort, immune exposure information was limited to CMV serostatus. In a later genetic analysis, a missense DCLRE1C variant was associated with V-gene and J-gene trimming of TCR beta chains, and the association was replicated in an independent cohort. According to a later analysis, most CMV-associated TCR beta chains appeared to be HLA-restricted, and the HLA associations seemed to be driven largely by CMV exposure. Some IMGT-functional V segments, including TRBV6-2 and TRBV6-3, could not be distinguished by the 87-base-pair reads and were therefore excluded. Compared with the approximately 700-donor mean, donors in an Asian-associated ancestry cluster had fewer N-insertions in productive TCRs, according to a later genetic analysis. Linkage disequilibrium might explain the correlated functional status among segregating V segments, but an unknown experimental factor could not be ruled out. In the study, roughly 160 TCR beta chains were listed as associated with cytomegalovirus. In a later analysis, HLA-associated TCR beta chains were found to be more clonally expanded and to have lower generation probabilities than equally common non-associated chains. Sequencing depth was assumed to be roughly uniform across donors in the presence/absence analyses, though that assumption may not hold. A cluster of highly shared sequence variants was judged likely to be a technical artifact of the sequencing pipeline.

Preparation of the library involved the immunoSEQ multiplex PCR assay. The multiplex PCR relied on a mix of 60 forward primers for TCR Vbeta segments and 13 reverse primers for TCR Jbeta segments. A multiplex PCR assay on genomic DNA amplified the CDR3 region of rearranged TCR beta genes. On the Illumina HiSeq System, the amplified TCR beta libraries were sequenced as 87-base-pair reads. For the original study's pipeline: A later analysis counted about 80 million unique TCR beta chains across the 650 to 800 repertoires, and roughly 11 million of these chains were shared by at least two donors. Raw reads were error-corrected and collapsed into unique sequences by a nearest-neighbor algorithm in which closely related sequences were merged to remove PCR and sequencing errors. Alignment of CDR3 sequences to IMGT reference sequences was used to assign V, D and J gene segments. For a sequence to be retained, a match of at least six nucleotides to both a V gene segment and a J gene segment was required. Rearrangements were called productive when the CDR3 lacked stop codons and stayed in frame with V and J; all others were non-productive. Following IMGT convention, CDR3 was defined as the stretch from the second conserved V-encoded cysteine to the conserved J-encoded phenylalanine. In an earlier analysis of 550 to 650 of the donors, sequences lacking an unambiguous match to a single V gene segment were excluded. In an earlier analysis of approximately 550 of the donors, V segments were called functional above 56.7% productive rearrangements and were called segregating when the between-donor standard deviation exceeded 5%. A statistical classification framework was built for diagnosing cytomegalovirus status from the catalog of TCR beta chain sequences. A later analysis assigned V and J genes by comparing TCR nucleotide sequences with IMGT/GENE-DB human TR gene sequences. A later analysis assigned CDR3 sequences and most-parsimonious VDJ recombination scenarios with the TCRdist pipeline. In a later analysis, each TCR beta chain was defined by its CDR3 amino acid sequence together with its V-gene family, and reads lacking a unique V-gene family were excluded. As a way to deal with suspected cross-contamination and a sequencing artifact, a later analysis dropped 450 to 600 nucleotide sequences that were highly shared and had low generation probability. In a later analysis, a clonal expansion index was calculated for each public chain from normalized within-repertoire ranks of inferred template counts. In a later analysis, generation probabilities were computed with a VDJ recombination model fitted to out-of-frame rearrangements, and the resulting probabilities were checked against IGoR. A later analysis scored TCR-TCR, TCR-HLA and TCR-CMV co-occurrence with hypergeometric tests, applying a repertoire-size bias correction to TCR pairs. In a later analysis, false discovery rates were estimated by permuting HLA or CMV assignments 20 times. In a later analysis, co-occurring TCRs were grouped using DBSCAN, with TCRdist sequence similarity added in when clustering inside HLA-allele-positive subsets. For co-occurrence clustering, repertoires with fewer than 30,000 or more than 120,000 public chains were excluded, along with five or six repertoires with anomalous nucleotide sharing. TCRdb re-hosts the immuneACCESS table, in-frame sequences only. Its copies lack some clones; in the studies checked, an unresolved V gene accounts for under half of them, and the cause for the rest is not known. The V and J calls and clone size were taken over from that table, and D and trimming were inferred from the DNA. Present in this sample are over 120,000 clones, 80% of which were seen just once. Roughly 4.5% of the sample is in the top ten clones.

The cohort consisted of 666 healthy bone marrow donors. At the time of sampling, all cohort members were nominally healthy, though unrecorded immune exposures were likely present. The donor was CMV seronegative and belonged to the group of 350 or so seronegative cohort members. A peripheral blood sample was collected from each donor, and TCR beta sequencing was performed on peripheral blood mononuclear cells. The Qiagen DNeasy Blood Extraction Kit was used to extract genomic DNA from the blood cell samples. From the cysteine up to the phenylalanine, the CDR3 has a length of 11 residues. Kept here is only the CDR3 DNA, which spans 33 bases and is read in frame from base 1. V drops 1 base and J drops 4 bases, leaving 5 bases in between. The germline V gene (reference sequence) sets CDR1 to DFQATT and CDR2 to SNEGSKA.

The source material was PBMCs. The receptor was derived from a man between 40 and 49 years old in good health and CMV-seronegative. The chain uses TRBV20-1 and TRBJ2-7; the D segment cannot be called with confidence. CDR3 loop: CSARGGYEQYF. The DNA sequence is given as TGCAGTGCTAGAGGAGGTTACGAGCAGTACTTC.